These 11 T cell receptor beta chains came from one sample sequenced in a study of blood T cell repertoires in COVID-19. Only in-frame clones appear in the TCRdb table, and some are missing; sequencing was by immunoSEQ multiplex PCR. The sample holds around 100,000 clones, under 90% seen once. The sequenced sample was peripheral blood. Receptors originate from a human donor in a cohort sampled during active COVID-19.

The chain recombines TRBV10-3 with TRBJ2-7; 8 nucleotides agree with TRBD2. Germline loops: CDR1 ENHRY, CDR2 SYGVKD. This CDR3 region has 15 residues. Trimming at V came to 9 bases and at J to 7 bases, leaving 17 bases not matched to a gene. The CDR3 sequence is CAICSPGTRSSEQYF. The DNA for the CDR3 is TGTGCCATTTGCTCACCCGGGACTAGATCGAGTGAGCAGTACTTC.

This clone has only a few counts. Other DNA sequences in the sample encode the same CDR3. The rearrangement joins TRBV19 to TRBJ2-7; 9 bases line up with TRBD1. J lost 3 bases, V lost 1 base, and 1 base had no gene match. The CDR3 is 14 amino acids. CDR1 LNHDA and CDR2 SQIVND come from the germline V gene (reference sequence). The CDR3 region is CASSIGGQGYEQYF. CDR3 nucleotides: TGTGCCAGTAGTATAGGGGGACAGGGCTACGAGCAGTACTTC.

J is TRBJ2-2 and V is TRBV29-1; 7 nucleotides match TRBD1. The CDR3 runs to 13 residues. After removal of 6 bases from V and 3 bases from J, the junction contained 4 bases not matched to a gene. Germline values: CDR1 SQVTM, CDR2 ANQGSEA. CDR3 bases: TGCAGCGTCGCCGGGACAGACACCGGGGAGCTGTTTTTT. This sequence encodes CSVAGTDTGELFF.

This chain links TRBV4-3 with TRBJ2-7, with D possibly being TRBD2 (5 bases). With 6 bases removed from V and 5 bases from J, the gap between germline ends came to 14 bases. This CDR3 region has 13 residues. CDR1 and CDR2 (germline): LGHNA, YSLEER. CDR3 protein: CASSEVAGNEQYF. For the CDR3, the DNA is TGCGCCAGCAGTGAGGTCGCCGGGAACGAGCAGTACTTC.

The rearrangement links TRBV9 to TRBJ1-2; 9 bases map to TRBD1. Germline V gene sequence: CDR1 SGDLS, CDR2 YYNGEE. This CDR3 contains 16 residues. V lost 3 bases, J lost 6 bases, and 12 bases stayed unmatched. The CDR3 here is CASSAHAGTGIDGYTF. The CDR3 DNA sequence: TGTGCCAGCAGCGCGCACGCCGGGACAGGGATTGATGGCTACACCTTC.

This chain links TRBV7-9 with TRBJ2-5; D is unresolved. The germline V and J ends were trimmed by 3 bases and 3 bases, with 14 bases remaining between them. Per germline, CDR1 SEHNR and CDR2 FQNEAQ (reference sequence). The CDR3 is made up of 15 amino acids. The CDR3 DNA sequence: TGTGCCAGCAGCTTCAGCCAGGTGCTTAAAGAGACCCAGTACTTC. Translating it yields CASSFSQVLKETQYF.

The chain employs TRBV18 and TRBJ2-6; D might be TRBD1 (5 bases). This CDR3 region has 16 residues. Between the trimmed V and J ends, which lost 6 bases and 2 bases, there was a span of 14 bases. The germline V gene encodes CDR1 KGHSH and CDR2 LQKENI. CDR3 sequence reads: CASSPTVSPGANVLTF. CDR3 bases: TGTGCCAGCTCCCCGACAGTTTCACCTGGGGCCAACGTCCTGACTTTC.

This chain uses TRBV2 with TRBJ1-3; TRBD1 agrees at 9 bases. Germline lookup yields CDR1 SNHLY and CDR2 FYNNEI. V lost 3 bases and J lost 4; bases outside the gene matches: 22. The CDR3 is made up of 21 amino acids. This CDR3 is CASSDPTTGQGPNALGNTIYF. DNA for the CDR3: TGTGCCAGCAGTGATCCCACCACTGGACAGGGGCCAAATGCACTCGGAAACACCATATATTTT.

This chain joins TRBV29-1 and TRBJ2-7; 7 positions agree with TRBD1. The CDR3 is 12 amino acids. The V and J ends lost 7 bases and 4 bases, in that order; junction bases with no gene match: 7. Germline lookup yields CDR1 SQVTM and CDR2 ANQGSEA. The CDR3 sequence: CSATGVRYEQYF. The CDR3 nucleotides are TGCAGCGCTACAGGGGTACGGTACGAGCAGTACTTC.

The chain couples TRBV6-5 to TRBJ2-1; no definite D call. V was cut by 6 bases and J by 4 bases, with 7 bases left in between. CDR1 MNHEY and CDR2 SVGAGI come from the germline V gene. This CDR3 comprises 12 residues. CDR3 sequence: CASSRGYNEQFF. For the CDR3, the DNA is TGTGCCAGCAGCCGCGGTTACAATGAGCAGTTCTTC.

The genes are TRBV10-1 and TRBJ2-1; the match to TRBD2 covers 10 bases. Per the germline V gene, CDR1 is WNHNN and CDR2 is SYGVQD (reference sequence). CDR3 length: 14 residues. V lost 3 bases and J lost 5; bases outside the gene matches: 1. CDR3 region: CASSESGRDNEQFF. As DNA, the CDR3 is TGCGCCAGCAGTGAAAGCGGGAGGGACAATGAGCAGTTCTTC.